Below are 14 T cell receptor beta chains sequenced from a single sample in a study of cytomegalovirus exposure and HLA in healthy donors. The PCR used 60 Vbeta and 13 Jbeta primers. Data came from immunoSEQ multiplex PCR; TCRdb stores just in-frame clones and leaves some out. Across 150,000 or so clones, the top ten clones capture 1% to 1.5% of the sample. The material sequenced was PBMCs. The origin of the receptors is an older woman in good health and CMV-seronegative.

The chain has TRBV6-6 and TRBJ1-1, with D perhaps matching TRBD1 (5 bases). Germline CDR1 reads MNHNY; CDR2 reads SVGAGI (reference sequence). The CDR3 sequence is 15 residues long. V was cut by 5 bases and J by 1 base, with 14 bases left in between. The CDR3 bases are TGTGCCAGCAGTGACCTGTCGGGGGGGAACACTGAAGCTTTCTTT. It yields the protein CASSDLSGGNTEAFF.

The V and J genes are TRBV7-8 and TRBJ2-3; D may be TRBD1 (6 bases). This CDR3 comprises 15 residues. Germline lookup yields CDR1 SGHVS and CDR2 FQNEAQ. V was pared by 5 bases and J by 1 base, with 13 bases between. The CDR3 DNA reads TGTGCCAGCAGCACAGGGCCCGTCGGCACAGATACGCAGTATTTT. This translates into CASSTGPVGTDTQYF.

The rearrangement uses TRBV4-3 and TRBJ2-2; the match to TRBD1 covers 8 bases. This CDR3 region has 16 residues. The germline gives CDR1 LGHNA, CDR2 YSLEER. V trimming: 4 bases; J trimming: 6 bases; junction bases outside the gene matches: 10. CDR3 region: CASSLRQGWRSGELFF. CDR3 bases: TGCGCCAGCAGCCTCCGACAGGGGTGGAGGTCCGGGGAGCTGTTTTTT.

The CDR3 nucleotides are TGTGCCAGCAGTTCTACAGGGGTTGAAAAACTGTTTTTT. This gives the protein CASSSTGVEKLFF. This chain joins TRBV9 and TRBJ1-4, with 7 bases matching TRBD1. Germline CDR1 SGDLS, CDR2 YYNGEE. V lost 5 bases to trimming and J lost 7 bases; unmatched junction nucleotides: 5. This CDR3 contains 13 residues.

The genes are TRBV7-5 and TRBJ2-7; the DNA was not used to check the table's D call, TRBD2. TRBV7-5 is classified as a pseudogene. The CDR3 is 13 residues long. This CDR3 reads CVRSLNLGWEQYF. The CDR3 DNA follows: TGTGTCAGAAGCTTAAACCTCGGGTGGGAGCAGTACTTC.

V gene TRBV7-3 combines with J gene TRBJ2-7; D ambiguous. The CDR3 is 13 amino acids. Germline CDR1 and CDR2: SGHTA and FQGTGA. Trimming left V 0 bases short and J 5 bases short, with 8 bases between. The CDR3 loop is CASSLTAEHEQYF. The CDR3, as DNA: TGTGCCAGCAGCTTAACGGCAGAACACGAGCAGTACTTC.

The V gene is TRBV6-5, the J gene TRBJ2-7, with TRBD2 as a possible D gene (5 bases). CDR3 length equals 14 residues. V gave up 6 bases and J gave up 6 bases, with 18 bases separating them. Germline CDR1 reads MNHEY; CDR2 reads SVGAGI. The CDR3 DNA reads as TGTGCCAGCAGCCACACCCGGGAAGGTGGCGAGCAGTACTTC. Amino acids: CASSHTREGGEQYF.

The CDR3 DNA follows: TGTGCCAGCTCCTCTCAGGGGTTTTCCTACGAGCAGTACTTC. It is translated as CASSSQGFSYEQYF. The chain uses TRBV27 and TRBJ2-7; perhaps TRBD1 as D (6 bases). The germline CDR1 and CDR2 sequences are MNHEY and SMNVEV (reference sequence). This CDR3 has 14 residues. V lost 8 bases and J 1 base, leaving 15 bases between the germline ends.

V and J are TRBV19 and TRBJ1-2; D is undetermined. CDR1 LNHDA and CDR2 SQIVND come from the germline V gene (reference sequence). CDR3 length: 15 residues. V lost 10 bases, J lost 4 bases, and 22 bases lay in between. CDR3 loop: CATQNPHEGSYGYTF. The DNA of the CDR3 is TGTGCCACCCAAAATCCCCACGAGGGAAGCTATGGCTACACCTTC.

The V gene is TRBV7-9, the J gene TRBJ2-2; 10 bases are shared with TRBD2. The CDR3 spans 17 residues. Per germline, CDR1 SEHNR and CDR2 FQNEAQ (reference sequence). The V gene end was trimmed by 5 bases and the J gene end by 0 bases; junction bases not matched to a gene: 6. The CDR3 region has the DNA TGTGCCAGCAGCGAGCTTCTAGCGGGGGCGAACACCGGGGAGCTGTTTTTT. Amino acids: CASSELLAGANTGELFF.

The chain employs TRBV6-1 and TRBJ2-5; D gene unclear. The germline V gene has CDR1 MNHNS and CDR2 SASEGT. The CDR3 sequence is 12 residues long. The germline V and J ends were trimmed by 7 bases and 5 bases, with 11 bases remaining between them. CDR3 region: CASTLSRETQYF. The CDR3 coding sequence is TGTGCCAGCACTCTAAGTCGGGAGACCCAGTACTTC.

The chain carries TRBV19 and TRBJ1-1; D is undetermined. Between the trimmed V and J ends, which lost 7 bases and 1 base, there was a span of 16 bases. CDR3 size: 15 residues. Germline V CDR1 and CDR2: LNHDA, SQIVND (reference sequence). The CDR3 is CASTTSDQANTEAFF. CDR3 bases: TGTGCCAGTACCACATCCGATCAGGCGAACACTGAAGCTTTCTTT.

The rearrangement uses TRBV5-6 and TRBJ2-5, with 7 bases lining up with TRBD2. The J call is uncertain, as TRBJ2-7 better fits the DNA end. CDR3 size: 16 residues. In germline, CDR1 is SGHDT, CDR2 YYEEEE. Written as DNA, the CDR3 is TGTGCCAGCAGCCTCTCCACTAGCGCGGTTGCCTACGAGCAGTACTTC. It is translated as CASSLSTSAVAYEQYF.

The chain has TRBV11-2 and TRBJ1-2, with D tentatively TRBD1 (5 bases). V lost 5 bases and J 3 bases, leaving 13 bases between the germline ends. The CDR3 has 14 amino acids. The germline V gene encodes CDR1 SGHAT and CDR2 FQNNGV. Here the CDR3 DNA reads TGTGCCAGCAGCCTTGGAGGGGCAGACTATGGCTACACCTTC. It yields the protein CASSLGGADYGYTF.